The clone carrying this TCR beta chain was seen just once. The data were obtained in a study of blood T cell repertoires in COVID-19. The CDR3 has 12 amino acids. Germline V lookup: CDR1 MNHEY, CDR2 SVGAGI. Trimming took off 7 bases at V and 7 bases at J, with 8 bases between the two ends. The table came from immunoSEQ multiplex PCR; TCRdb's copy has only in-frame clones and leaves some out. This sample has 350,000 or so clones; about 90% occur once, and the top ten carry approximately 1%. Sample: PBMCs or T cells enriched from blood (not recorded which). The chain combines TRBV6-5 with TRBJ1-6; D gene unclear. This TCR was recovered from a woman aged 25-40 years who had recovered from COVID-19. Here the CDR3 DNA reads TGTGCCAGCAAGAGGCCCAATTCACCCCTCCACTTT. As protein: CASKRPNSPLHF.